The 30 T cell receptor beta chains listed next were all sequenced from one sample in a study of PD-1 blockade in classical Hodgkin lymphoma. Time point given: cycle 4 day 1 (C4D1), after more than five weeks of nivolumab. There was relapse after autologous stem cell transplantation in every patient, and there was variation in brentuximab vedotin exposure. Data came from immunoSEQ multiplex PCR; TCRdb stores just in-frame clones and leaves some out. The table has about 96,000 clones, about 93% seen once. This specimen consisted of peripheral blood mononuclear cells (PBMCs), obtained before the fourth cycle of nivolumab. The receptors derive from a human donor with classical Hodgkin lymphoma.

The chain combines TRBV5-3 with TRBJ2-7; D is unclear. TRBV5-3 is treated as an ORF (open reading frame) with a function not yet certain. The CDR3 totals 13 residues. V was clipped by 2 bases and J by 6 bases, with 12 bases between them. This chain's CDR3 is CARSFVRPLEQYF. The CDR3 nucleotides read TGTGCCAGAAGCTTTGTGCGACCCCTCGAGCAGTACTTC.

The chain uses TRBV6-5 and TRBJ2-7; 12 bases fit TRBD2. Per the germline V gene, CDR1 is MNHEY and CDR2 is SVGAGI. V was pared by 4 bases and J by 1 base, with 2 bases of the junction left unmatched. This CDR3 is 15 amino acids long. This chain's CDR3 is CASSSTSGRSYEQYF. Written as DNA, the CDR3 is TGTGCCAGCAGTTCGACTAGCGGGAGATCCTACGAGCAGTACTTC.

V is TRBV11-3 and J is TRBJ2-7; 8 bases fit TRBD1. V trimming: 3 bases; J trimming: 5 bases; junction bases outside the gene matches: 6. The germline CDR1 and CDR2 sequences are SGHNT and YENEEA. This CDR3 contains 14 residues. This CDR3 reads CASSLGDRGNEQYF. For the CDR3, the DNA is TGTGCCAGCAGCTTGGGAGACAGGGGAAACGAGCAGTACTTC.

J is TRBJ1-5 and V is TRBV7-2, with a possible D match to TRBD1 (6 bases). CDR1 and CDR2 from the germline V gene are SGHTA and FQGNSA. The CDR3 totals 15 residues. Deletions cut 5 bases from V and 1 base from J, with 12 bases between. In DNA form, the CDR3 reads TGTGCCAGCAGCCACCCAGGGGCCAGCAATCAGCCCCAGCATTTT. Protein: CASSHPGASNQPQHF.

The chain has TRBV7-9 and TRBJ2-7, with TRBD2 matching 7 bases. Germline-derived CDR1 and CDR2 are SEHNR and FQNEAQ (reference sequence). CDR3 length: 15 amino acids. V shed 3 bases, J shed 2 bases, and the junction held 7 bases outside the gene matches. The CDR3 DNA follows: TGTGCCAGCAGCTTGGGGCTAGCGGACCCCTACGAGCAGTACTTC. It yields the protein CASSLGLADPYEQYF.

The rearrangement links TRBV10-1 to TRBJ1-4, with a weak D call TRBD1 (6 bases). The CDR3 length is 15 residues. Trimming stripped 6 bases from V and 7 bases from J, with 18 bases between. Germline V lookup: CDR1 WNHNN, CDR2 SYGVQD (reference sequence). The CDR3 bases are TGCGCCAGCAGCCGAGGGGGAATCTGGAGTGAAAAACTGTTTTTT. It specifies CASSRGGIWSEKLFF.

The rearrangement uses TRBV27 and TRBJ1-5; D not certain. Germline values: CDR1 MNHEY, CDR2 SMNVEV (reference sequence). V gave up 5 bases and J gave up 5 bases, with 10 bases separating them. The CDR3 has 13 residues. The CDR3 DNA sequence: TGTGCCAGCAGTCAGGAGATCGATCAGCCCCAGCATTTT. Translating gives CASSQEIDQPQHF.

The rearrangement joins TRBV20-1 to TRBJ2-7; D is undetermined. V was clipped by 8 bases and J by 4 bases, with 12 bases between them. The CDR3 has 11 residues. CDR1 and CDR2 from the germline V gene are DFQATT and SNEGSKA (reference sequence). This CDR3 reads CSLGTGYEQYF. In DNA form, the CDR3 reads TGCAGTTTAGGTACCGGTTACGAGCAGTACTTC.

This clone appeared a single time. The chain recombines TRBV6-6 with TRBJ1-1; D is uncertain. CDR3 length: 15 amino acids. V lost 4 bases and J 1 base, leaving 13 bases between the germline ends. Germline values: CDR1 MNHNY, CDR2 SVGAGI (reference sequence). The CDR3 region has the DNA TGTGCCAGCAGTTCCGGCTCACTCAGGAACACTGAAGCTTTCTTT. Translated: CASSSGSLRNTEAFF.

V usage is TRBV19 and J usage is TRBJ2-7; 12 positions match TRBD2. The CDR3 runs to 14 residues. J gave up 7 bases and V 6 bases, and 7 bases lay outside the gene matches. Germline V gene data show CDR1 as LNHDA and CDR2 as SQIVND (reference sequence). CDR3 DNA sequence: TGTGCCAGTAGCTTGACTAGCGGGAGCCGGGAGCAGTACTTC. It codes for CASSLTSGSREQYF.

The chain carries TRBV6-6 and TRBJ2-7, with D possibly matching TRBD2 (6 bases). With 0 bases removed from V and 3 bases from J, the gap between germline ends came to 12 bases. From germline, CDR1 is MNHNY and CDR2 SVGAGI (reference sequence). The CDR3 has 15 amino acids. CDR3 nucleotide sequence: TGTGCCAGCAGTTACTCTGGCCAGGGAGGCTACGAGCAGTACTTC. It specifies CASSYSGQGGYEQYF.

This chain uses TRBV28 with TRBJ1-1; D unclear. Per the germline V gene, CDR1 is MDHEN and CDR2 is SYDVKM. This CDR3 contains 14 residues. Trimming took off 2 bases at V and 6 bases at J, with 13 bases between the two ends. In DNA form, the CDR3 reads TGTGCCAGCAGTTTAGGGTGGGGAGGAGCTGAAGCTTTCTTT. It codes for CASSLGWGGAEAFF.

As to this clone: Its ends do not fully match the called genes, so a read error is possible. The V call is TRBV7-7, the J call TRBJ2-7; D tentatively reads TRBD1 or TRBD2 (5 bases each). The CDR3 length is 13 residues. Germline CDR1 SSHAT, CDR2 FNYEAQ (reference sequence). CDR3 amino acids: CASSLDWGTEQYF. The CDR3 DNA reads as TGTGCTAGCAGCTTAGATTGGGGGACCGAGCAGTACTTC.

The chain has TRBV18 and TRBJ2-7; no clear D. The CDR3 is 15 residues long. Looked up from germline, CDR1 is KGHSH and CDR2 is LQKENI. The V end lost 3 bases, the J end lost 3 bases, and 15 bases lay between the germline ends. The chain's CDR3 is CASSPVPIVSYEQYF. The CDR3 DNA follows: TGTGCCAGCTCACCGGTTCCAATTGTAAGCTACGAGCAGTACTTC.

V usage is TRBV10-2 and J usage is TRBJ2-1, with 9 bases fitting TRBD2. Germline-derived CDR1 and CDR2 are WSHSY and SAAADI. CDR3 length: 14 amino acids. J lost 7 bases, V lost 5 bases, and 6 bases had no gene match. In DNA form, the CDR3 reads TGCGCCAGCAGTCTAGCGGGACCATCTAATGAGCAGTTCTTC. Translating gives CASSLAGPSNEQFF.

The V call is TRBV27, the J call TRBJ2-5, with 10 bases that match TRBD1. The CDR3 is 13 residues long. After removal of 7 bases from V and 4 bases from J, the junction contained 3 bases not matched to a gene. The germline V gene encodes CDR1 MNHEY and CDR2 SMNVEV (reference sequence). CDR3 DNA sequence: TGTGCCAGCATGAGGACAGGGGGAGAGACCCAGTACTTC. Translated: CASMRTGGETQYF.

The chain employs TRBV7-6 and TRBJ2-7; 7 bases line up with TRBD1. After removal of 4 bases from V and 2 bases from J, the junction contained 8 bases not matched to a gene. Germline lookup yields CDR1 SGHVS and CDR2 FNYEAQ. The CDR3 has 15 amino acids. CDR3 amino acids: CASSSPLRGTYEQYF. CDR3 nucleotides: TGTGCCAGCAGCTCGCCCCTCAGGGGGACCTACGAGCAGTACTTC.

The genes are TRBV7-6 and TRBJ2-1; D is unclear. The CDR3 consists of 12 residues. V lost 5 bases and J lost 4, with 6 bases in between. The germline gives CDR1 SGHVS, CDR2 FNYEAQ. CDR3 sequence (DNA): TGTGCCAGCAGCCCCCAGTACAATGAGCAGTTCTTC. The encoded protein is CASSPQYNEQFF.

The chain is built from TRBV7-2 and TRBJ1-1; a weak D match, TRBD1 (6 bases). Trimming removed 4 bases at V and 4 bases at J, with 13 bases between. The germline CDR1 and CDR2 sequences are SGHTA and FQGNSA. This CDR3 has 14 amino acids. The CDR3 is CASSYLQGATEAFF. CDR3 coding DNA: TGTGCCAGCAGCTACCTACAGGGCGCCACTGAAGCTTTCTTT.

This chain links TRBV18 with TRBJ2-4; D is undetermined. This CDR3 contains 13 residues. Trimming left V 2 bases short and J 4 bases short, with 6 bases between. Germline CDR1 KGHSH, CDR2 LQKENI. The CDR3 sequence: CASSPERKNIQYF. CDR3 coding DNA: TGTGCCAGCTCACCAGAACGGAAAAACATTCAGTACTTC.

This clone turned up a few times. The genes are TRBV27 and TRBJ1-5; possibly TRBD1 for D (5 bases). The germline gives CDR1 MNHEY, CDR2 SMNVEV (reference sequence). The CDR3 runs 16 residues. V shed 6 bases and J shed 4 bases, with 19 bases lying between them. The CDR3 is CASRTRGGLANQPQHF. As DNA, the CDR3 is TGTGCCAGCAGGACTCGGGGGGGGTTGGCTAATCAGCCCCAGCATTTT.

The J gene is TRBJ2-2, the V gene TRBV27; 7 bases fit TRBD2. This CDR3 spans 15 amino acids. J gave up 7 bases and V 6 bases, and 11 bases lay outside the gene matches. Germline V gene sequence: CDR1 MNHEY, CDR2 SMNVEV (reference sequence). CDR3 sequence reads: CASSLREARRGELFF. DNA for the CDR3: TGTGCCAGCAGCCTACGGGAGGCCCGACGCGGGGAGCTGTTTTTT.

The rearrangement links TRBV6-4 to TRBJ2-2, with 7 bases matching TRBD1. The CDR3 runs 15 residues. Germline V lookup: CDR1 MRHNA, CDR2 SNTAGT. V gave up 4 bases and J gave up 0 bases; unmatched junction bases: 2. CDR3 nucleotide sequence: TGTGCCAGCAGTGTCGGGACAGCGAACACCGGGGAGCTGTTTTTT. Translating gives CASSVGTANTGELFF.

This chain uses TRBV11-2 with TRBJ1-4, with 9 bases lining up with TRBD1. The length of the CDR3 is 15 residues. Germline trimming cut 5 bases from V and 7 bases from J; bases unmatched to any gene: 8. Looked up from germline, CDR1 is SGHAT and CDR2 is FQNNGV. DNA for the CDR3: TGTGCCAGCAGCATTACCGGGACAGGGCGTGAAAAACTGTTTTTT. It translates to CASSITGTGREKLFF.

The chain is built from TRBV14 and TRBJ2-7; 7 nucleotides match TRBD1. The V gene end was trimmed by 2 bases and the J gene end by 5 bases; junction bases not matched to a gene: 18. The V gene's germline CDR1 is SGHDN and CDR2 FVKESK. CDR3 length: 18 amino acids. DNA for the CDR3: TGTGCCAGCAGCCAAATAGTCCCGCGACAGGGCTTCTACAACGAGCAGTACTTC. This encodes CASSQIVPRQGFYNEQYF.

The chain is built from TRBV19 and TRBJ2-5; D uncertain. The CDR3 has 13 residues. The germline CDR1 and CDR2 sequences are LNHDA and SQIVND (reference sequence). Trimming stripped 5 bases from V and 4 bases from J, with 11 bases between. The DNA of the CDR3 is TGTGCCAGTAGTTTAGCTTCGGGAGAGACCCAGTACTTC. This encodes CASSLASGETQYF.

The chain combines TRBV19 with TRBJ1-3; 8 bases fit TRBD1. This CDR3 has 15 residues. Trimming took 6 bases from V and 0 from J; bases not matched to a gene: 4. Per germline, CDR1 LNHDA and CDR2 SQIVND (reference sequence). The DNA of the CDR3 is TGTGCCAGTAGGACGACAGGGGTCTCTGGAAACACCATATATTTT. Amino acid sequence: CASRTTGVSGNTIYF. Full variable domain (rest looked up from reference TRBV19 and TRBJ1-3): DGGITQSPKYLFRKEGQNVTLSCEQNLNHDAMYWYRQDPGQGLRLIYYSQIVNDFQKGDIAEGYSVSREKKESFPLTVTSAQKNPTAFYLCASRTTGVSGNTIYFGEGSWLTVV.

The rearrangement links TRBV7-9 to TRBJ2-7, with D uncertain. From germline, CDR1 is SEHNR and CDR2 FQNEAQ (reference sequence). The CDR3 extends over 14 amino acids. V lost 5 bases to trimming and J lost 6 bases, with 17 bases between them. CDR3 DNA sequence: TGTGCCAGCAGCCCTGGACCCCTTACGAGCGAGCAGTACTTC. Translated, it gives CASSPGPLTSEQYF. The full variable domain, rest sourced from reference TRBV7-9 and TRBJ2-7, is DTGVSQNPRHKITKRGQNVTFRCDPISEHNRLYWYRQTLGQGPEFLTYFQNEAQLEKSRLLSDRFSAERPKGSFSTLEIQRTEQGDSAMYLCASSPGPLTSEQYFGPGTRLTVT.

The chain couples TRBV10-3 to TRBJ2-1; perhaps TRBD1 as D (5 bases). V was clipped by 0 bases and J by 1 base, with 13 bases between them. CDR1 and CDR2 from the germline V gene are ENHRY and SYGVKD. This CDR3 is 17 amino acids long. CDR3 in DNA: TGTGCCATCAGTGAGTCGGAGTTGGGGCTTTCCTACAATGAGCAGTTCTTC. Its protein product is CAISESELGLSYNEQFF.

This chain connects TRBV5-6 to TRBJ2-7, with no clear D. Trimming left V 0 bases short and J 3 bases short, with 4 bases between. The CDR3 contains 12 residues. Germline V lookup: CDR1 SGHDT, CDR2 YYEEEE. The CDR3 here is CASSLGFYEQYF. CDR3 coding DNA: TGTGCCAGCAGCTTGGGCTTCTACGAGCAGTACTTC.